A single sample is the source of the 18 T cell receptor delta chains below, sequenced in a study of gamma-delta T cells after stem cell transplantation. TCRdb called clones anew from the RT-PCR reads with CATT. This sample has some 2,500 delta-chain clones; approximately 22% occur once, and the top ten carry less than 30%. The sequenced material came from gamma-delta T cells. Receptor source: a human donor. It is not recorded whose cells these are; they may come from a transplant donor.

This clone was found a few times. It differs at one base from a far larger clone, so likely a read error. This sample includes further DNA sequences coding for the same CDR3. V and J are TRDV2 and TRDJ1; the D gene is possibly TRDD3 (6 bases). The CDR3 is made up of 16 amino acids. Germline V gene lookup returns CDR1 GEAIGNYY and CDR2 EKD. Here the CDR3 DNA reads TGTGCCTGCGACAGCAATGGGGGCCCCCGCACCGATAAACTCATCTTT. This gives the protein CACDSNGGPRTDKLIF.

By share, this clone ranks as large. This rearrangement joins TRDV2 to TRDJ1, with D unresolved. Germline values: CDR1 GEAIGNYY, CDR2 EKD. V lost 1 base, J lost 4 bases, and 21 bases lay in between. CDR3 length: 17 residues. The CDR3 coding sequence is TGTGCCTGTGACACGTGGGCGAGGGGCCCTGAGGGCGATAAACTCATCTTT. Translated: CACDTWARGPEGDKLIF.

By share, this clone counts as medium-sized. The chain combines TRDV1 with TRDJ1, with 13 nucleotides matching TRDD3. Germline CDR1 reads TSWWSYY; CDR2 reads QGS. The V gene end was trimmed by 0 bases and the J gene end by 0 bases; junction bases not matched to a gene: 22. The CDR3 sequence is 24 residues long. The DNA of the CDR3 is TGTGCTCTTGGGGAACTGATTCCAAGGTCTTCCACTGGGGGATACGCGAGGTACACCGATAAACTCATCTTT. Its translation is CALGELIPRSSTGGYARYTDKLIF.

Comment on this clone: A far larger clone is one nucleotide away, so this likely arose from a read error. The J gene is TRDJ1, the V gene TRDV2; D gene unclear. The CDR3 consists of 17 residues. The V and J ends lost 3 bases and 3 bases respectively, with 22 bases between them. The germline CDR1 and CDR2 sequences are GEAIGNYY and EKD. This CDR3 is CACDPAPRRSRADKLIF. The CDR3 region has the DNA TGTGCCTGTGACCCGGCCCCCCGCAGAAGTCGGGCCGATAAACTCATCTTT.

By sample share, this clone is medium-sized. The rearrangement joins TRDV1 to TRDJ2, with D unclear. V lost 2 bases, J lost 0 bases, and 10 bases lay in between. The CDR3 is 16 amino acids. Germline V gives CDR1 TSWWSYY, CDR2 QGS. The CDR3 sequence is CALGEFPQALTAQLFF. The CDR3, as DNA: TGTGCTCTTGGGGAATTCCCCCAAGCTTTGACAGCACAACTCTTCTTT.

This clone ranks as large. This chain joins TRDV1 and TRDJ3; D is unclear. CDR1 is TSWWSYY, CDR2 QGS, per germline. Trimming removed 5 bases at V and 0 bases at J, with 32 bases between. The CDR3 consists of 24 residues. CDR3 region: CALGIKVLVVGTVPFSWDTRQMFF. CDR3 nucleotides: TGTGCTCTTGGGATTAAAGTGCTGGTGGTGGGCACCGTACCATTCTCCTGGGACACCCGACAGATGTTTTTC.

CDR3 amino acids: CSGGSLGTDKLIF. The CDR3 bases are TGCTCTGGGGGATCCCTGGGGACCGATAAACTCATCTTT. For the J gene the call is TRDJ1; the V gene lacks a call; the table assigns TRDD3, which was not confirmed against the DNA. The CDR3 is 13 amino acids.

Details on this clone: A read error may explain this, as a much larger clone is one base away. This CDR3 reads CACGTGDTSADKLIF. CDR3 nucleotides: TGTGCCTGTGGCACCGGTGATACTTCGGCCGATAAACTCATCTTT. The J gene is TRDJ1, the V gene TRDV2, with D tentatively TRDD3 (5 bases). Germline CDR1 reads GEAIGNYY; CDR2 reads EKD. This CDR3 contains 15 residues.

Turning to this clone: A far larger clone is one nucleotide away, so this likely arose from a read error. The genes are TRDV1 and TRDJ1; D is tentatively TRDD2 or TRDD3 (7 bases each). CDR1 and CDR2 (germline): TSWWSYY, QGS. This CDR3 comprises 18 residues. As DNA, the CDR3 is TGTGCTCCTGGGGAACGGTCCTTCCTGGGGGTCAACACCGATAAACTCATCTTT. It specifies CAPGERSFLGVNTDKLIF.

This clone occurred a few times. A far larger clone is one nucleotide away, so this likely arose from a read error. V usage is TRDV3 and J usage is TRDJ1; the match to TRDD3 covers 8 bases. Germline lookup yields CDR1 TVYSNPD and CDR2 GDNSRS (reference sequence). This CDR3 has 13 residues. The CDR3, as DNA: TGTGCCTCCGACAAGCTGGGGGAGACAAAACTCACCTTT. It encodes CASDKLGETKLTF.

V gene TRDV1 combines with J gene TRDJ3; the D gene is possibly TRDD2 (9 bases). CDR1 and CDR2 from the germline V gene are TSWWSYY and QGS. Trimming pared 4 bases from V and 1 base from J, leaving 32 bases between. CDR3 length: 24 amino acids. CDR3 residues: CALGGFPSYGTGGHESWDTRQMFF. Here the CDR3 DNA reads TGTGCTCTTGGGGGTTTCCCTTCCTACGGTACTGGGGGCCATGAATCCTGGGACACCCGACAGATGTTTTTC.

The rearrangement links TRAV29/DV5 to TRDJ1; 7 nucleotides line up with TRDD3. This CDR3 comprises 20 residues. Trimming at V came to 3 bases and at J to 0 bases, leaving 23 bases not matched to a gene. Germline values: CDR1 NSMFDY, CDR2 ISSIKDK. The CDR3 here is CAANARLLGVLGTYTDKLIF. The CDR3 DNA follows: TGTGCAGCAAACGCGCGTCTCCTGGGGGTTCTCGGAACGTACACCGATAAACTCATCTTT.

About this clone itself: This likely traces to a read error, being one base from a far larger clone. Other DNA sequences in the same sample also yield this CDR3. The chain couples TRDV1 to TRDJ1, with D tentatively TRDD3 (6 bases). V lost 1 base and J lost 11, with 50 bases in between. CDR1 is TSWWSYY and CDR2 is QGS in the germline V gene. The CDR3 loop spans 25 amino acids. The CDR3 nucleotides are TGTGCTCTTGGGGAACCCCCGGGGATTCCTTGGGGCACGTGGGGTGAGGAGGACCCGGCCGGTAAGCTCATCTTT. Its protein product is CALGEPPGIPWGTWGEEDPAGKLIF.

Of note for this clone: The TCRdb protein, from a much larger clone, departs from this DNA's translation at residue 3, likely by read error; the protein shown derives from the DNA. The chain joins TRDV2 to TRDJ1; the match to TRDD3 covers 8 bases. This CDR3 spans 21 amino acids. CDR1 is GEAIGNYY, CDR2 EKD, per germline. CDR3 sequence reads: CARDTRRRLTGGSPDTDKLIF. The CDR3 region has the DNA TGTGCCCGTGACACTCGTCGCCGCCTTACTGGGGGTTCTCCGGACACCGATAAACTCATCTTT.

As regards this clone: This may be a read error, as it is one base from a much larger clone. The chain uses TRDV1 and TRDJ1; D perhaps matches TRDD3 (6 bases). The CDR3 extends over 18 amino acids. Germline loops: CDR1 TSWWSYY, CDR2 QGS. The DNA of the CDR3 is TGTGCTCCTGGGGAACTAGAGCCGAGTGGCCTCACGACCGATAAACTCATCTTT. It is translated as CAPGELEPSGLTTDKLIF.

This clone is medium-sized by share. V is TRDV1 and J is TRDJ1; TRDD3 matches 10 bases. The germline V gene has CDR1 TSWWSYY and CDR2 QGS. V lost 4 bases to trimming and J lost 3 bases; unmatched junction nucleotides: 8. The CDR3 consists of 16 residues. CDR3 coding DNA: TGTGCTCTTGGGGTGACTGGTACTGGGGGATCCGATAAACTCATCTTT. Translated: CALGVTGTGGSDKLIF.

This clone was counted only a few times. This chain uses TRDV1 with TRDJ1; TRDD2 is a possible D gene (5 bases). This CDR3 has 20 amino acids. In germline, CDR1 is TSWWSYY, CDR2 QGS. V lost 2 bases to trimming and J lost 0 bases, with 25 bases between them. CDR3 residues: CALGEWSHRSLPSYTDKLIF. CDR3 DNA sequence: TGTGCTCTTGGGGAATGGTCCCACCGATCACTTCCATCGTACACCGATAAACTCATCTTT.

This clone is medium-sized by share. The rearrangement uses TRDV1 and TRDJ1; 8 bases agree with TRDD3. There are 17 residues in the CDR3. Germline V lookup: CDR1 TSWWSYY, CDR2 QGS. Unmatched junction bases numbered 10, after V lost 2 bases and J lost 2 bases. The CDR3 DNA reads TGTGCTCTTGGGGAAGGAAGGGGATACAGGGGGACCGATAAACTCATCTTT. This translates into CALGEGRGYRGTDKLIF.